This passage covers 24 T cell receptor beta chains from one sample sequenced in a study of blood T cells in healthy people across ages. A sample-barcoded 5' primer and a J-beta primer mix were used in a second PCR of roughly 6 to 11 cycles. Via MiXCR, TCRdb re-called the 5' RACE reads, giving one row per CDR3 protein. The sample lists approximately 1,000,000 distinct CDR3 sequences; under 55% were seen once. The source material was blood. The source is a woman aged 60-70 years in good health.

The rearrangement links TRBV5-4 to TRBJ1-5, with a tentative D call TRBD1 (5 bases). The CDR3 covers 15 residues. The germline V gene encodes CDR1 SGHNT and CDR2 YYREEE (reference sequence). Trimming removed 6 bases from V and 3 bases from J, with 16 bases in between. The CDR3 coding sequence is TGTGCCAGCACCATCCGGGGACCATTCAATCAGCCCCAGCATTTT. Protein product: CASTIRGPFNQPQHF.

Concerning this clonotype itself: This clone may be a read error of a much larger clone one base away. The chain has TRBV29-1 and TRBJ1-1, with a tentative D call TRBD1 (6 bases). This CDR3 comprises 13 residues. Germline CDR1 and CDR2: SQVTM and ANQGSEA. In DNA, the CDR3 is TGCAGCGTCCAGGACAGAAAGAACGCTGAAGCTTTCTTT. This codes for CSVQDRKNAEAFF.

This clonotype was seen only a few times. The chain joins TRBV15 to TRBJ2-1, with D maybe TRBD2 (6 bases). The CDR3 contains 16 residues. V was trimmed by 8 bases and J by 7 bases, leaving 24 bases between them. The germline V gene has CDR1 LNHNV and CDR2 YYDKDF (reference sequence). The chain's CDR3 is CATGAPGPGVSNEQFF. The CDR3 region has the DNA TGTGCCACCGGGGCGCCAGGTCCGGGAGTTTCAAATGAGCAGTTCTTC.

The chain recombines TRBV4-1 with TRBJ1-1; 7 positions match TRBD1. The CDR3 loop spans 13 amino acids. V shed 5 bases, J shed 6 bases, and the junction held 6 bases outside the gene matches. Germline V CDR1 and CDR2: MGHRA, YSYEKL. The CDR3: CASSLGGRPEAFF. The CDR3 DNA reads as TGCGCCAGCAGCTTAGGGGGCAGGCCTGAAGCTTTCTTT.

Concerning this clonotype itself: It is unclear where the CDR3 begins or ends on the DNA, so no DNA is shown, and the CDR3 is as TCRdb lists it. This chain connects TRBV21-1 to TRBJ2-4; the table's D gene call, TRBD2, was not cross checked with the DNA. TRBV21-1 is tagged as a pseudogene. The CDR3 is 15 amino acids long, termini counted. CDR3: CASLKWGTGAVEQYF.

The gene calls are TRBV7-8 and TRBJ1-5; D is unresolved. V was trimmed by 1 base and J by 3 bases, leaving 16 bases between them. Germline V CDR1 and CDR2: SGHVS, FQNEAQ. The CDR3 spans 17 residues. The CDR3 region is CASSLVGASEINQPQHF. For the CDR3, the DNA is TGTGCCAGCAGCTTAGTAGGTGCCAGCGAAATCAATCAGCCCCAGCATTTT.

The chain combines TRBV28 with TRBJ2-3; TRBD1 might be the D (6 bases). CDR3 length: 13 amino acids. Trimming pared 6 bases from V and 6 bases from J, leaving 13 bases between. CDR1 is MDHEN, CDR2 SYDVKM, per germline. CDR3 residues: CASSSLTGDTQYF. The CDR3 DNA follows: TGTGCCAGCAGCTCTCTAACAGGGGATACGCAGTATTTT.

This clonotype was counted a few times. The chain is built from TRBV10-3 and TRBJ2-3; 10 bases map to TRBD1. Germline V lookup: CDR1 ENHRY, CDR2 SYGVKD. The CDR3 is made up of 19 amino acids. Trimming cost V 0 bases and J 0 bases; bases outside gene matches: 9. In DNA form, the CDR3 reads TGTGCCATCAGTGAGTCTTGGGACAGGGGACCCTCTAGCACAGATACGCAGTATTTT. This sequence encodes CAISESWDRGPSSTDTQYF.

This sequence joins TRBV27 and TRBJ1-5; D gene uncertain. From germline, CDR1 is MNHEY and CDR2 SMNVEV (reference sequence). Trimming pared 5 bases from V and 1 base from J, leaving 12 bases between. The CDR3 has 15 amino acids. The CDR3 reads CASSRVGMSNQPQHF. In DNA, the CDR3 is TGTGCCAGCAGTCGGGTGGGAATGAGCAATCAGCCCCAGCATTTT.

This clonotype was recorded a few times. The chain carries TRBV24-1 and TRBJ2-3; 10 bases align to TRBD2. The CDR3 totals 18 residues. Losses at the gene ends were 7 bases for V and 0 bases for J; bases not matched to a gene: 12. CDR1 and CDR2 (germline): KGHDR, SFDVKD. The CDR3 DNA reads TGTGCCACCAGGGTCGGGCTAGCGGGAGCCCATAGCACAGATACGCAGTATTTT. Protein product: CATRVGLAGAHSTDTQYF.

This clonotype has just one count. This chain uses TRBV15 with TRBJ1-2, with 7 bases aligning to TRBD1. Looked up from germline, CDR1 is LNHNV and CDR2 is YYDKDF (reference sequence). J lost 3 bases, V lost 4 bases, and 5 bases had no gene match. The CDR3 consists of 14 residues. In DNA, the CDR3 is TGTGCCACCAGCACACCGGGACAGTACTATGGCTACACCTTC. It specifies CATSTPGQYYGYTF.

This chain uses TRBV6-5 with TRBJ2-2; D is possibly TRBD1 or TRBD2 (5 bases each). Deletions cut 8 bases from V and 4 bases from J, with 11 bases between. Per the germline V gene, CDR1 is MNHEY and CDR2 is SVGAGI. The CDR3 is 13 amino acids. DNA of the CDR3: TGTGCCAGCCGTCCAGGGAGCACCGGGGAGCTGTTTTTT. Its protein product is CASRPGSTGELFF.

The rearrangement joins TRBV20-1 to TRBJ2-5; the D gene could be TRBD1 or TRBD2 (6 bases each). Trimming shortened V by 4 bases and J by 2 bases, and 20 bases separated the two germline ends. Germline CDR1 and CDR2: DFQATT and SNEGSKA (reference sequence). CDR3 length: 16 residues. The CDR3 bases are TGCAGTGCTACTGGCGTGAGGGGGGCAAATCAAGAGACCCAGTACTTC. The encoded protein is CSATGVRGANQETQYF.

In this sample, this clonotype turned up many times. The chain uses TRBV29-1 and TRBJ2-1; unclear D gene. The ends were cut back, 8 bases at V and 5 bases at J, with 16 bases in the middle. Germline V gene lookup returns CDR1 SQVTM and CDR2 ANQGSEA. The CDR3 totals 13 residues. CDR3 sequence (DNA): TGCAGCATACAAGAGAGAAGAGACAATGAGCAGTTCTTC. Its translation is CSIQERRDNEQFF.

This clonotype has just a few counts. The chain recombines TRBV7-2 with TRBJ2-5; maybe TRBD2 (5 bases). Germline CDR1 reads SGHTA; CDR2 reads FQGNSA. V was shortened by 5 bases and J by 5 bases, with 18 bases between the two germline ends. This CDR3 is 15 amino acids long. The DNA of the CDR3 is TGTGCCAGCAGCATACTAGTTCGCCACGGGGAGACCCAGTACTTC. This gives the protein CASSILVRHGETQYF.

The chain has TRBV5-1 and TRBJ2-5; perhaps TRBD2 as D (6 bases). V lost 0 bases, J lost 1 base, and 16 bases lay in between. This CDR3 spans 17 amino acids. Germline V lookup: CDR1 SGHRS, CDR2 YFSETQ. CDR3: CASSLARRDPTQETQYF. CDR3 nucleotides: TGCGCCAGCAGCTTGGCTCGGCGGGACCCCACCCAAGAGACCCAGTACTTC.

This clonotype was found once. The chain joins TRBV10-1 to TRBJ2-2, with D possibly TRBD1 on 5 matching bases. Looked up from germline, CDR1 is WNHNN and CDR2 is SYGVQD (reference sequence). The CDR3 is 12 amino acids. V was shortened by 9 bases and J by 5 bases, with 10 bases between the two germline ends. CDR3 protein: CASQGWTGELFF. In nucleotides, the CDR3 is TGCGCCAGTCAGGGATGGACCGGGGAGCTGTTTTTT.

This chain uses TRBV4-2 with TRBJ2-7; tentative D call: TRBD2 (6 bases). The CDR3 extends over 19 amino acids. V lost 4 bases, J lost 0 bases, and 25 bases lay in between. The germline CDR1 and CDR2 sequences are LGHNA and YNFKEQ. The CDR3 loop reads CASSRGVTGRDQSSYEQYF. In DNA, the CDR3 is TGTGCCAGCAGCCGAGGGGTGACGGGGCGGGATCAGAGCTCCTACGAGCAGTACTTC.

Note on this clonotype: At one end the junction does not follow the germline gene, possibly because of a read error. This sequence joins TRBV4-2 and TRBJ2-5; D possibly corresponds to TRBD2 (6 bases). With the DNA end fitting TRBJ2-7 better, the J assignment may be wrong. The CDR3 sequence is 16 residues long. Germline values: CDR1 LGHNA, CDR2 YNFKEQ. In nucleotides, the CDR3 is TGTGCTAGCAGCCAGGTCGGGACTGGGGACTCCTACGAGCAGTACTTC. Protein sequence: CASSQVGTGDSYEQYF.

V gene TRBV10-3 combines with J gene TRBJ2-1; D not certain. V lost 10 bases to trimming and J lost 5 bases, with 15 bases between them. The CDR3 is made up of 13 amino acids. Germline V gives CDR1 ENHRY, CDR2 SYGVKD. DNA for the CDR3: TGTGCCACCACCGATACCCCGCACAATGAGCAGTTCTTC. This gives the protein CATTDTPHNEQFF.

The rearrangement uses TRBV15 and TRBJ2-5; possibly TRBD1 for D (5 bases). Trimming removed 8 bases at V and 0 bases at J, with 16 bases between. Germline V gives CDR1 LNHNV, CDR2 YYDKDF (reference sequence). The CDR3 is 15 amino acids. The CDR3 region is CATSRGSGHQETQYF. CDR3 DNA: TGTGCCACCTCCCGAGGATCAGGGCACCAAGAGACCCAGTACTTC.

This clonotype has more than one count but fewer than ten. The genes are TRBV15 and TRBJ1-2; 8 nucleotides align to TRBD1. Trimming removed 2 bases from V and 5 bases from J; junction bases left unmatched: 10. CDR1 and CDR2 (germline): LNHNV, YYDKDF (reference sequence). The CDR3 extends over 16 amino acids. Here the CDR3 DNA reads TGTGCCACCAGCAGAAACCCGGGACAGGACTTTTATGGCTACACCTTC. Translation gives CATSRNPGQDFYGYTF. The variable domain in full, with the rest retrieved from reference TRBV15 and TRBJ1-2, is DAMVIQNPRYQVTQFGKPVTLSCSQTLNHNVMYWYQQKSSQAPKLLFHYYDKDFNNEADTPDNFQSRRPNTSFCFLDIRSPGLGDTAMYLCATSRNPGQDFYGYTFGSGTRLTVV.

A few counts support this clonotype. The CDR3 reads CSVLKQGTGEQYF. DNA for the CDR3: TGCAGTGTTCTTAAACAGGGTACGGGGGAGCAGTACTTC. The V and J genes are TRBV20-1 and TRBJ2-5; D tentatively fits TRBD1 or TRBD2 (6 bases each). The CDR3 contains 13 residues. Trimming took off 7 bases at V and 11 bases at J, with 23 bases between the two ends. Germline assignment: CDR1 DFQATT and CDR2 SNEGSKA (reference sequence).

The chain couples TRBV24-1 to TRBJ1-1, with 9 bases lining up with TRBD1. This CDR3 is 16 amino acids long. CDR1 is KGHDR and CDR2 is SFDVKD in the germline V gene. V trimming: 6 bases; J trimming: 4 bases; junction bases outside the gene matches: 11. CDR3: CATSHRTGEESTEAFF. In DNA, the CDR3 is TGTGCCACCAGTCACAGGACAGGGGAGGAGAGCACTGAAGCTTTCTTT.